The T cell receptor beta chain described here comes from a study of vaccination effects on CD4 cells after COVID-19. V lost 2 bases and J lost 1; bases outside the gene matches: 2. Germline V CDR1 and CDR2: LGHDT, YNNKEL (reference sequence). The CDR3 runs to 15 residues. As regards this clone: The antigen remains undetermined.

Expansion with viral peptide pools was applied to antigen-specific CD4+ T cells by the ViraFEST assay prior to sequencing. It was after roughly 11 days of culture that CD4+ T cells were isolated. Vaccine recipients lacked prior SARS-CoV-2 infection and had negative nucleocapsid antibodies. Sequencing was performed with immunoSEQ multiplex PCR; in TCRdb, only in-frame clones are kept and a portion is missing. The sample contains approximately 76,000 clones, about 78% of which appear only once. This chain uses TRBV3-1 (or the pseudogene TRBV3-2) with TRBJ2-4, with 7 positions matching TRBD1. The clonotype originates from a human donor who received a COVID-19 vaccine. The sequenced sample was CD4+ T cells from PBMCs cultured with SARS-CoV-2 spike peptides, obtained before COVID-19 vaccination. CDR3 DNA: TGTGCCAGCAGCCAAATAGGGGGCGCCAAAAACATTCAGTACTTC. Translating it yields CASSQIGGAKNIQYF.